Listed below are T cell receptor beta chains from one sample, sequenced in a study of shared clonotypes between healthy human individuals. Sequenced by immunoSEQ multiplex PCR; TCRdb stores in-frame clones only, minus some. The sample has around 990,000 clones; roughly 80% are singletons. The sequencing sample was made of memory CD4+ T cells from PBMCs. The receptors stem from a man between 18 and 35 years old in good health. Some clones in this sample may be carry-over from other donors' samples. CDR3s include the opening cysteine and the closing phenylalanine or tryptophan. The order of the fields is CDR3 DNA, CDR3 protein, J gene, D gene, clone size, V gene. A D gene is named only where the DNA matches it firmly. Rows may omit the clone size; those that give it use once, few, many or a size class.

CDR3 DNA: TGTGCCAGCAGCTTTTTTTTCTGGGGCAACGAGCAGTACTTC
CDR3 protein: CASSFFFWGNEQYF
J gene: TRBJ2-7
D gene: NA
clone size: NA
V gene: TRBV7-2

CDR3 DNA: TGTGCCAGTAGTATGTTGGGACAGGGGCAATCTTACGGCTACACCTTC
CDR3 protein: CASSMLGQGQSYGYTF
J gene: TRBJ1-2
D gene: TRBD1
clone size: once
V gene: TRBV19

CDR3 DNA: TGTGCCACCAGCAGAGGGCTCCAGGGCGGTTCCTACGAGCAGTACTTC
CDR3 protein: CATSRGLQGGSYEQYF
J gene: TRBJ2-7
D gene: NA
clone size: NA
V gene: TRBV15

CDR3 DNA: TGTGCCATTACCCCCAAGAATCAGCCCCAGCATTTT
CDR3 protein: CAITPKNQPQHF
J gene: TRBJ1-5
D gene: NA
clone size: few
V gene: TRBV10-3

CDR3 DNA: TGCGCCAGCAGTTCAGGGGGCTACGAGCAGTACTTC
CDR3 protein: CASSSGGYEQYF
J gene: TRBJ2-7
D gene: TRBD1
clone size: NA
V gene: TRBV10-1

CDR3 DNA: TGCGCCAGCAGCCCCGGGACCTCATACAATGAGCAGTTCTTC
CDR3 protein: CASSPGTSYNEQFF
J gene: TRBJ2-1
D gene: NA
clone size: NA
V gene: TRBV5-1

CDR3 DNA: TGTGCCAGCAGCCCAGAAACAGGGGCAGGAAACACCATATATTTT
CDR3 protein: CASSPETGAGNTIYF
J gene: TRBJ1-3
D gene: TRBD1
clone size: NA
V gene: TRBV13

CDR3 DNA: TGTGCCAGCAGTTCACCTCGGACACTCACCGGGGAGCTGTTTTTT
CDR3 protein: CASSSPRTLTGELFF
J gene: TRBJ2-2
D gene: NA
clone size: once
V gene: TRBV28

CDR3 DNA: TGCGCCAGCAGCCGGGCGGCTAGCGGGACCAGCACAGATACGCAGTATTTT
CDR3 protein: CASSRAASGTSTDTQYF
J gene: TRBJ2-3
D gene: TRBD2
clone size: NA
V gene: TRBV5-1

CDR3 DNA: TGTGCCAGCAGCCTATCCTCCGGGACAGAAAACATTCAGTACTTC
CDR3 protein: CASSLSSGTENIQYF
J gene: TRBJ2-4
D gene: TRBD1
clone size: NA
V gene: TRBV5-4

CDR3 DNA: TGTGCCAGTAGTATGCCGGAGGTTGGTAATGAAAAACTGTTTTTT
CDR3 protein: CASSMPEVGNEKLFF
J gene: TRBJ1-4
D gene: NA
clone size: NA
V gene: TRBV19

CDR3 DNA: TGTGCCAGCAGCTTAGACGGGTACCAGCCCCAGCATTTT
CDR3 protein: CASSLDGYQPQHF
J gene: TRBJ1-5
D gene: NA
clone size: NA
V gene: TRBV7-9

CDR3 DNA: TGTGCCAGCAGTTCATTGCTAATCTCGGGGTTCGGCAATGAGCAGTTCTTC
CDR3 protein: CASSSLLISGFGNEQFF
J gene: TRBJ2-1
D gene: NA
clone size: NA
V gene: TRBV28

CDR3 DNA: TGTGCCGTCTCGACAGGGTCAGATACGCAGTATTTT
CDR3 protein: CAVSTGSDTQYF
J gene: TRBJ2-3
D gene: TRBD1
clone size: few
V gene: TRBV28

CDR3 DNA: TGTGCCAGCAGCTTATTGGAGGGGAGCGGGATCTCGAATGAGCAGTTCTTC
CDR3 protein: CASSLLEGSGISNEQFF
J gene: TRBJ2-1
D gene: TRBD2
clone size: NA
V gene: TRBV5-6

CDR3 DNA: TGCGCCAGCAACCCCGGACTAGCGGGAGACGGGATGAACACCGGGGAGCTGTTTTTT
CDR3 protein: CASNPGLAGDGMNTGELFF
J gene: TRBJ2-2
D gene: TRBD2
clone size: NA
V gene: TRBV4-3